Below are 6 T cell receptor beta chains sequenced from a single sample in a study of T cell repertoires in cytomegalovirus infection. TCRdb fed the reads into MiXCR, producing one record per CDR3 protein. The data hold about 310,000 distinct CDR3 sequences, with 15% to 20% observed a single time. The specimen was PBMCs. Receptors originate from a human donor in good health (CMV status not recorded). Some clones in this sample may be carry-over from other donors' samples.

V and J are TRBV6-5 and TRBJ2-5; 7 nucleotides line up with TRBD1. V gave up 5 bases and J gave up 5 bases; unmatched junction bases: 8. The CDR3 loop spans 14 amino acids. Germline lookup yields CDR1 MNHEY and CDR2 SVGAGI. This CDR3 reads CASSINTGEETQYF. The CDR3 DNA is TGTGCCAGCAGTATAAACACAGGGGAGGAGACCCAGTACTTC.

The rearrangement links TRBV4-2 to TRBJ2-3; 8 positions match TRBD2. The germline gives CDR1 LGHNA, CDR2 YNFKEQ. The CDR3 is 15 amino acids. V was clipped by 0 bases and J by 4 bases; unmatched bases: 3. As DNA, the CDR3 is TGTGCCAGCAGCCAAGACAGCGGGGGTCCAGATACGCAGTATTTT. Translating gives CASSQDSGGPDTQYF.

This clonotype was seen a handful of times. The genes are TRBV7-2 and TRBJ1-2; D remains unclear. Trimming removed 5 bases at V and 2 bases at J, with 24 bases between. This CDR3 has 18 residues. Germline values: CDR1 SGHTA, CDR2 FQGNSA. CDR3 loop: CASSQVVAESYKNYGYTF. In DNA form, the CDR3 reads TGTGCCAGCAGCCAAGTGGTGGCAGAGAGTTACAAAAACTATGGCTACACCTTC.

The chain has TRBV20-1 and TRBJ1-3, with 9 bases matching TRBD1. The ends lost 6 bases at V and 4 bases at J; junction bases unmatched: 7. There are 14 residues in the CDR3. Germline assignment: CDR1 DFQATT and CDR2 SNEGSKA (reference sequence). Here the CDR3 reads CSAYRQGEGNTIYF. CDR3 bases: TGCAGTGCATATAGACAGGGGGAAGGAAACACCATATATTTT.

This chain uses TRBV7-9 with TRBJ2-1; 8 bases align to TRBD2. This CDR3 is built from 17 residues. J was trimmed by 3 bases and V by 5 bases; bases with no gene match: 12. In germline, CDR1 is SEHNR, CDR2 FQNEAQ (reference sequence). The CDR3 DNA sequence: TGTGCCAGCAGCCGGGGGGGCGCGGGGGCGGTCTACAATGAGCAGTTCTTC. This sequence encodes CASSRGGAGAVYNEQFF.

V usage is TRBV4-1 and J usage is TRBJ2-2, with D maybe TRBD1 (6 bases). Per germline, CDR1 MGHRA and CDR2 YSYEKL. The V gene lost 0 bases and the J gene lost 1 base, with 15 bases spanning the gap. The CDR3 is 18 amino acids. The CDR3 loop is CASSQEVGEQGNTGELFF. The DNA of the CDR3 is TGCGCCAGCAGCCAAGAGGTGGGGGAACAGGGGAACACCGGGGAGCTGTTTTTT.